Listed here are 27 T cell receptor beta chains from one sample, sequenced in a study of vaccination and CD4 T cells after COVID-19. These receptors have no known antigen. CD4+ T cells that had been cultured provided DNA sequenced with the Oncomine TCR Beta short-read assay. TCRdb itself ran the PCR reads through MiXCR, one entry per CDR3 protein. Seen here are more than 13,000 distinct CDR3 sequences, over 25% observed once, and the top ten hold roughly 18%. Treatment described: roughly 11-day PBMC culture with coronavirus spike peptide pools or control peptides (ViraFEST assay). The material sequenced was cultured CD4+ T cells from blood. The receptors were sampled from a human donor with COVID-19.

This CDR3 is CASKMGRIGYEQFF. The CDR3 DNA reads TGTGCCAGCAAAATGGGGCGGATTGGTTATGAGCAGTTCTTC. The chain employs TRBV11-3 and TRBJ2-1, with D tentatively TRBD1 (5 bases). This CDR3 region has 14 residues. V was trimmed by 7 bases and J by 8 bases, leaving 18 bases between them. Germline assignment: CDR1 SGHNT and CDR2 YENEEA.

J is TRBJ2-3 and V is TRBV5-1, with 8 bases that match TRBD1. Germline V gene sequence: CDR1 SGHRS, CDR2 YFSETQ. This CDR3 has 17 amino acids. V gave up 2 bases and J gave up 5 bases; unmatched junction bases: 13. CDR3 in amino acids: CASSFLTTGGTGDTQYF. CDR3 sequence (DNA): TGCGCCAGCAGCTTTTTGACAACAGGGGGTACAGGAGATACGCAGTATTTT.

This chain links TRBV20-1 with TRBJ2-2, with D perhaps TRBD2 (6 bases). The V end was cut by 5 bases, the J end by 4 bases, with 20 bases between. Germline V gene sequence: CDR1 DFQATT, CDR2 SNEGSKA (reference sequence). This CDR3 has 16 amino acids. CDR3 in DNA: TGCAGTGCTTTCCCAGAGAGCACTAGCCGCACCGGGGAGCTGTTTTTT. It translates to CSAFPESTSRTGELFF.

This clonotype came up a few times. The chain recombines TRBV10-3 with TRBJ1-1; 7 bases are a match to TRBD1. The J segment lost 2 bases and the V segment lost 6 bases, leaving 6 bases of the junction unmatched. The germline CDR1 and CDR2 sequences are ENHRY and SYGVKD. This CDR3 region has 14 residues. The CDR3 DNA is TGTGCCATCAGCCGGGGACAGTCAAACACTGAAGCTTTCTTT. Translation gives CAISRGQSNTEAFF.

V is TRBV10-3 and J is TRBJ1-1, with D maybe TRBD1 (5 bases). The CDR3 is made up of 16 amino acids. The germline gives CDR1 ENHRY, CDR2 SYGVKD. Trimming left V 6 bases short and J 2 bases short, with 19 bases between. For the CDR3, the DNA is TGTGCCATCAGGTCCGACAGTGGGGGTACTAACACTGAAGCTTTCTTT. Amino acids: CAIRSDSGGTNTEAFF.

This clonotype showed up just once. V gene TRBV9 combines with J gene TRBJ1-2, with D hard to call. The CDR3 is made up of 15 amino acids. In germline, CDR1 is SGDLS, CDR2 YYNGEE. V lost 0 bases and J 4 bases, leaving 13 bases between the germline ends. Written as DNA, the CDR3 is TGTGCCAGCAGCGTAGATTTGTCCGGTCTCTATGGCTACACCTTC. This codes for CASSVDLSGLYGYTF.

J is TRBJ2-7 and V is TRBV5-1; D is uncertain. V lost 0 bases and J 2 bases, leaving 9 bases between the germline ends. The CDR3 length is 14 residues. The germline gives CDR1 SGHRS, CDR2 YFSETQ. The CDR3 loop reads CASSLAVFPYEQYF. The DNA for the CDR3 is TGCGCCAGCAGCTTGGCGGTCTTCCCCTACGAGCAGTACTTC. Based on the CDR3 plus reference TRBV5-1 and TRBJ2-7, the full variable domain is KAGVTQTPRYLIKTRGQQVTLSCSPISGHRSVSWYQQTPGQGLQFLFEYFSETQRNKGNFPGRFSGRQFSNSRSEMNVSTLELGDSALYLCASSLAVFPYEQYFGPGTRLTVT.

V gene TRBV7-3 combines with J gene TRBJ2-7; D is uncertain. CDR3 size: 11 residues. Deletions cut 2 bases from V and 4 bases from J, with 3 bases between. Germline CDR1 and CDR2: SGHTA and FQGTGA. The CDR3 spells CASSLEYEQYF. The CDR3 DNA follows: TGTGCCAGCAGCTTAGAGTACGAGCAGTACTTC.

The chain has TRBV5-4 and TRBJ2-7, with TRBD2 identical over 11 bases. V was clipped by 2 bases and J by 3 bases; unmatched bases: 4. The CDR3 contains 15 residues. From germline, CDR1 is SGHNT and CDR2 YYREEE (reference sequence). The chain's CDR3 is CASSFRTSGFYEQYF. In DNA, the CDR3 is TGTGCCAGCAGCTTCCGGACTAGCGGGTTCTACGAGCAGTACTTC.

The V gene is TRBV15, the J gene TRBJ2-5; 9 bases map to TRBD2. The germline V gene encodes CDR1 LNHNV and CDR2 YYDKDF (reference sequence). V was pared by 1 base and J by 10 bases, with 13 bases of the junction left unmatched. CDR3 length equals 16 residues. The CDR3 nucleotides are TGTGCCACCAGCAGAGGGAATAGCGGGGGCCCCGCCAACCAGTACTTC. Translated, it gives CATSRGNSGGPANQYF.

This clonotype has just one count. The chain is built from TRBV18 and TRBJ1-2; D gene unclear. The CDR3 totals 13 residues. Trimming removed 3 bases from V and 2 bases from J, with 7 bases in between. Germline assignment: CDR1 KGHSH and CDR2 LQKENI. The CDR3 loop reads CASSPSQNYGYTF. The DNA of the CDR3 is TGTGCCAGCTCACCCTCACAGAACTATGGCTACACCTTC.

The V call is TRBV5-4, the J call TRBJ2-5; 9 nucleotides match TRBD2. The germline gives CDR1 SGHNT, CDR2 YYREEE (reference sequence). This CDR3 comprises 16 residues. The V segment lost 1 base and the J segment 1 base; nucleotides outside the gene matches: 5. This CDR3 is CASSLWAGGPQETQYF. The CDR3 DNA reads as TGTGCCAGCAGCTTGTGGGCGGGGGGGCCCCAAGAGACCCAGTACTTC. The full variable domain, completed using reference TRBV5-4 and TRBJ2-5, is ETGVTQSPTHLIKTRGQQVTLRCSSQSGHNTVSWYQQALGQGPQFIFQYYREEENGRGNFPPRFSGLQFPNYSSELNVNALELDDSALYLCASSLWAGGPQETQYFGPGTRLLVL.

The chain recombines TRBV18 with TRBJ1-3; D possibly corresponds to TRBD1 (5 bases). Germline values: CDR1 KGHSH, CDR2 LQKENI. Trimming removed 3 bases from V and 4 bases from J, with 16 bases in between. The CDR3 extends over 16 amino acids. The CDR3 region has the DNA TGTGCCAGCTCACCTTCCCAATCAGGGACCGGAAACACCATATATTTT. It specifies CASSPSQSGTGNTIYF.

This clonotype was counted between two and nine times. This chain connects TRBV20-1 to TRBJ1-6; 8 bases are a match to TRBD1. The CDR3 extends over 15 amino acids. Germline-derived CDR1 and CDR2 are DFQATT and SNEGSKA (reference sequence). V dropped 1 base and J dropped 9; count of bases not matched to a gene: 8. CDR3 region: CSARGAQGAFSPLHF. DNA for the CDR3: TGCAGTGCTAGAGGTGCTCAGGGGGCGTTTTCACCCCTCCACTTT.

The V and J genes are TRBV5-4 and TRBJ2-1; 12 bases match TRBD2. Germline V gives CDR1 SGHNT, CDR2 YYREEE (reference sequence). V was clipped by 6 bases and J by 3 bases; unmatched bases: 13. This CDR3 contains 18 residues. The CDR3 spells CASTWGLAGGLNYNEQFF. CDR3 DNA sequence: TGTGCCAGCACTTGGGGCCTAGCGGGGGGGCTAAACTACAATGAGCAGTTCTTC.

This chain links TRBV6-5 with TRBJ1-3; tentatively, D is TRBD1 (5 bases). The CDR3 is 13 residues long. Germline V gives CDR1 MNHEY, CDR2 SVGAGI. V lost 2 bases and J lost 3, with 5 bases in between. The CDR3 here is CASSYGGGNTIYF. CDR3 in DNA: TGTGCCAGCAGTTACGGGGGTGGAAACACCATATATTTT.

The CDR3 loop reads CASSPKGKPTQYF. The CDR3 DNA is TGTGCCAGCAGCCCAAAGGGAAAACCGACCCAGTACTTC. The chain combines TRBV7-3 with TRBJ2-7; D unresolved. The J call may not be correct, given that the DNA end is closer to TRBJ2-5. Germline CDR1 reads SGHTA; CDR2 reads FQGTGA. This CDR3 is 13 amino acids long.

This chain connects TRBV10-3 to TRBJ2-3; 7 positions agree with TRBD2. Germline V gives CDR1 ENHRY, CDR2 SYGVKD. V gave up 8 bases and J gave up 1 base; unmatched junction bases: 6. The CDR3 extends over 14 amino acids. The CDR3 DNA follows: TGTGCCATCCCCAGCGGGGTCGGCACAGATACGCAGTATTTT. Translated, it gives CAIPSGVGTDTQYF.

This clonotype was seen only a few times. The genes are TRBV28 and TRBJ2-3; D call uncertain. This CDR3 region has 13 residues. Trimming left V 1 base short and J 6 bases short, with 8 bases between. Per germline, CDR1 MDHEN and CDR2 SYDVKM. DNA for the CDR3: TGTGCCAGCAGTTTATTGTCACCGGATACGCAGTATTTT. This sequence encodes CASSLLSPDTQYF.

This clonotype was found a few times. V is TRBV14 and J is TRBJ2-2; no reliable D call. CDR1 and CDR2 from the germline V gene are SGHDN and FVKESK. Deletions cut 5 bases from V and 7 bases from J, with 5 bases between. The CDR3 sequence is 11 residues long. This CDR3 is CASSRIGELFF. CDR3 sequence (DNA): TGTGCCAGCAGCAGAATCGGGGAGCTGTTTTTT.

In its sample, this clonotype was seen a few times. CDR3 in amino acids: CASSGDRVDETQYF. CDR3 sequence (DNA): TGTGCCAGCAGTGGGGACAGGGTGGATGAGACCCAGTACTTC. This chain joins TRBV2 and TRBJ2-5; 9 positions match TRBD1. The CDR3 runs to 14 residues. The J segment lost 5 bases and the V segment lost 4 bases, leaving 5 bases of the junction unmatched. Per the germline V gene, CDR1 is SNHLY and CDR2 is FYNNEI.

CDR3 sequence reads: CASIGGQFETQYF. The CDR3 nucleotides read TGTGCCAGCATCGGGGGGCAGTTCGAGACCCAGTACTTC. The rearrangement joins TRBV2 to TRBJ2-5; possibly TRBD2 for D (7 bases). The V gene's germline CDR1 is SNHLY and CDR2 FYNNEI. The CDR3 runs 13 residues. Trimming cost V 7 bases and J 5 bases, with 14 bases left between them.

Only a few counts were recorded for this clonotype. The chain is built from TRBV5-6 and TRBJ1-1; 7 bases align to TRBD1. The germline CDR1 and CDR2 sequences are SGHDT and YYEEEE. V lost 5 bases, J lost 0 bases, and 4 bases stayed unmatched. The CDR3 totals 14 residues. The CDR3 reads CASRTGQLNTEAFF. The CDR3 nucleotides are TGTGCCAGCAGAACGGGACAGCTGAACACTGAAGCTTTCTTT.

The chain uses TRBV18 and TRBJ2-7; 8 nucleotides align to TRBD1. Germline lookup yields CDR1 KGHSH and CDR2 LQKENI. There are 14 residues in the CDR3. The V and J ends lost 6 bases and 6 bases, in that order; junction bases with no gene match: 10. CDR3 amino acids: CASSPGRGRTEQYF. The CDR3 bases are TGTGCCAGCTCCCCGGGCAGGGGGCGCACCGAGCAGTACTTC. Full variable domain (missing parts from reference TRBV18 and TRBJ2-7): NAGVMQNPRHLVRRRGQEARLRCSPMKGHSHVYWYRQLPEEGLKFMVYLQKENIIDESGMPKERFSAEFPKEGPSILRIQQVVRGDSAAYFCASSPGRGRTEQYFGPGTRLTVT.

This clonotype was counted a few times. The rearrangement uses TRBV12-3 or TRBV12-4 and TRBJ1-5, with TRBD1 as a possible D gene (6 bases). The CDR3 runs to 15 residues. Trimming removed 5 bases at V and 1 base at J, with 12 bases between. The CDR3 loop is CASSPRDTSNQPQHF. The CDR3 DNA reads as TGTGCCAGCAGTCCTAGGGACACCAGCAATCAGCCCCAGCATTTT.

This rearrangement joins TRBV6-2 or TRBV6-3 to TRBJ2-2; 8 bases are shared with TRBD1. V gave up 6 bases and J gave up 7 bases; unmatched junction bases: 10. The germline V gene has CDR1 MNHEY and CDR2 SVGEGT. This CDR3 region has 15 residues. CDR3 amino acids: CASSPSGGRGGELFF. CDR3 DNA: TGTGCCAGCAGCCCCTCAGGGGGCCGGGGCGGGGAGCTGTTTTTT.

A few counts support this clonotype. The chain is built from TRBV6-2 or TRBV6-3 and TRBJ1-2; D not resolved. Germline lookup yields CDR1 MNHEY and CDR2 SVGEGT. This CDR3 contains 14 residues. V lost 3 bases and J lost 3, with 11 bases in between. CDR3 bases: TGTGCCAGCAGTTATGGTAACAGCCACTATGGCTACACCTTC. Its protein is CASSYGNSHYGYTF.